This T cell receptor beta chain was retrieved from a study of OX40 agonist ivuxolimab in advanced cancers. As for the study in general: Males comprised approximately 81% of the group, whose mean age was about 62 years (range 23 to 79). Study outcomes and limitations: Relative to CD4+ cells, CD8+ T cells on average had more expanded clones. The investigators did not determine what antigen specificity the expanded peripheral T cells had.

After removal of 7 bases from V and 6 bases from J, the junction contained 6 bases not matched to a gene. Germline V gene sequence: CDR1 MNHNS, CDR2 SASEGT. The CDR3 is made up of 13 amino acids. Sequencing used immunoSEQ multiplex PCR; TCRdb keeps in-frame clones, though not all of them. The sample lists 57,000 or so clones, 89% occurring once. Regarding this clone: As yet, its antigen is unknown.

The sample consisted of CD4+ or CD8+ T cells sorted from blood, taken in a trial of the OX40 agonist ivuxolimab. This chain links TRBV6-1 with TRBJ1-5, with 7 bases fitting TRBD1. This sequence was found in an adult with an advanced solid tumor such as melanoma, head and neck, liver or kidney cancer. DNA for the CDR3: TGTGCCAGCAACGACAGGGAGGCTCAGCCCCAGCATTTT. This translates into CASNDREAQPQHF.